Listed here are 12 T cell receptor beta chains from one sample, sequenced in a study of T-cell reconstitution after alpha-beta-depleted transplantation in children (dated by TCRdb to about 2016). Library preparation used PCR. The data were produced on an Illumina HiSeq 2500. TCR libraries were prepared with molecular barcoding, using unique molecular identifiers to normalize TCRbeta repertoire quantification. TCRdb's own reprocessing of the public reads used fastp at Q25 and MiXCR and kept productive beta chains. Identical CDR3 protein sequences are pooled into one entry, listed with their most common genes and DNA. In this sample the table shows approximately 340,000 distinct CDR3 sequences, 10% to 13% of which occur a single time. Together, the top ten hold 2% to 3% of the sample. This specimen was PBMCs from the stem cell graft donor, taken from the stem cell graft. Receptors were obtained from a human donor who donated a stem cell graft to a child with acute lymphoblastic leukemia.

The chain uses TRBV19 and TRBJ1-3, with unresolved D. Trimming stripped 6 bases from V and 8 bases from J, with 20 bases between. The CDR3 covers 15 residues. Germline-derived CDR1 and CDR2 are LNHDA and SQIVND (reference sequence). For the CDR3, the DNA is TGTGCCAGTAGGCCCAGGATCCACCCCTCGGACACCATATATTTT. Residues: CASRPRIHPSDTIYF.

This clonotype turned up a few times. The rearrangement joins TRBV7-8 to TRBJ1-2; a weak D match, TRBD1 (5 bases). This CDR3 has 17 amino acids. V lost 1 base and J 3 bases, leaving 18 bases between the germline ends. Looked up from germline, CDR1 is SGHVS and CDR2 is FQNEAQ. The CDR3 sequence: CASSLGFRESPDYGYTF. For the CDR3, the DNA is TGTGCCAGCAGCTTAGGGTTCAGGGAATCGCCCGACTATGGCTACACCTTC.

This clonotype showed up just a few times. This chain uses TRBV6-6 with TRBJ1-5; D is undetermined. The CDR3 has 11 amino acids. The germline CDR1 and CDR2 sequences are MNHNY and SVGAGI (reference sequence). Trimming removed 0 bases at V and 11 bases at J, with 5 bases between. The CDR3 is CASSYSGAQHF. The CDR3 DNA reads as TGTGCCAGCAGTTACTCCGGTGCCCAGCATTTT.

V usage is TRBV20-1 and J usage is TRBJ2-1; tentative D call: TRBD1 (6 bases). Germline V gene lookup returns CDR1 DFQATT and CDR2 SNEGSKA (reference sequence). Trimming cost V 8 bases and J 5 bases, with 25 bases left between them. The length of the CDR3 is 16 residues. The CDR3 reads CSQLYLGAVLNNEQFF. DNA for the CDR3: TGCAGTCAACTCTACTTGGGGGCGGTCCTTAACAATGAGCAGTTCTTC.

This sequence joins TRBV7-9 and TRBJ2-1; no clear D. Looked up from germline, CDR1 is SEHNR and CDR2 is FQNEAQ (reference sequence). V was clipped by 5 bases and J by 0 bases, with 11 bases between them. CDR3 length: 15 residues. The CDR3 loop reads CASSPPGSSYNEQFF. In nucleotides, the CDR3 is TGTGCCAGCAGCCCGCCAGGAAGCTCCTACAATGAGCAGTTCTTC.

This clonotype has only a few counts. The rearrangement links TRBV27 to TRBJ2-7, with 12 positions matching TRBD2. Losses at the gene ends were 6 bases for V and 2 bases for J; bases not matched to a gene: 11. Germline V CDR1 and CDR2: MNHEY, SMNVEV (reference sequence). This CDR3 contains 17 residues. The CDR3 reads CASRHRTSGTTPYEQYF. The CDR3 DNA sequence: TGTGCCAGCAGACACCGGACTAGCGGGACCACCCCCTACGAGCAGTACTTC.

This chain uses TRBV20-1 with TRBJ1-2, with TRBD1 matching over 10 bases. This CDR3 spans 15 amino acids. Trimming cost V 0 bases and J 6 bases; bases outside gene matches: 7. Per germline, CDR1 DFQATT and CDR2 SNEGSKA (reference sequence). CDR3: CSARDLGTGVNGYTF. CDR3 sequence (DNA): TGCAGTGCTAGAGATCTCGGGACAGGGGTCAATGGCTACACCTTC.

For this clonotype: The conserved final phenylalanine or tryptophan is absent from the CDR3, which likely points to a read error. The chain has TRBV25-1 and TRBJ2-3; 9 bases fit TRBD2. The J segment lost 1 base and the V segment lost 6 bases, leaving 5 bases of the junction unmatched. This CDR3 region has 15 residues. The germline CDR1 and CDR2 sequences are MGHDK and SYGVNS. The CDR3 reads CASRAAGGRTDTQYS. The CDR3 DNA reads as TGTGCCAGCAGGGCAGCGGGAGGCCGCACAGATACGCAGTATTCT.

In regard to this clonotype: A junction end diverges from the germline sequence, so it may reflect a read error. The gene calls are TRBV11-2 and TRBJ2-1; TRBD2 matches at 8 bases. Germline-derived CDR1 and CDR2 are SGHAT and FQNNGV. CDR3 length equals 16 residues. CDR3 sequence reads: CASSLMSGRSYNKQFF. CDR3 nucleotides: TGTGCCAGCAGCCTAATGAGCGGGAGAAGTTACAATAAGCAGTTCTTC.

Ten or more counts support this clonotype. This sequence joins TRBV28 and TRBJ2-7, with D possibly matching TRBD1 (6 bases). This CDR3 has 16 residues. Per the germline V gene, CDR1 is MDHEN and CDR2 is SYDVKM. V was clipped by 4 bases and J by 5 bases, with 21 bases between them. For the CDR3, the DNA is TGTGCCAGCAGTTCCACAATGCGGCAGGGGATCCACGAGCAGTACTTC. It is translated as CASSSTMRQGIHEQYF.

The table lists this clonotype with a few counts. The chain is built from TRBV20-1 and TRBJ2-7; D possibly matches TRBD1 or TRBD2 (5 bases each). CDR3 size: 20 residues. V lost 3 bases to trimming and J lost 0 bases, with 30 bases between them. CDR1 and CDR2 from the germline V gene are DFQATT and SNEGSKA (reference sequence). The CDR3 sequence is CSASNLQGPTKLTSSYEQYF. CDR3 nucleotides: TGCAGTGCTAGTAATCTCCAGGGACCTACTAAATTAACGAGCTCCTACGAGCAGTACTTC.

This clonotype was seen more than once but under ten times. The V gene is TRBV7-3, the J gene TRBJ1-5; tentative D call: TRBD1 (5 bases). Germline CDR1 and CDR2: SGHTA and FQGTGA. This CDR3 is 14 amino acids long. The V and J ends lost 3 bases and 3 bases respectively, with 9 bases between them. In nucleotides, the CDR3 is TGTGCCAGCAGCTTTCCAGGGAACAATCAGCCCCAGCATTTT. Amino acid sequence: CASSFPGNNQPQHF.